The clone carrying this T cell receptor beta chain was seen a handful of times. Its antigen is unidentified. The CDR3 covers 14 residues. The germline V gene encodes CDR1 SGDLS and CDR2 YYNGEE. V lost 4 bases and J 7 bases, leaving 15 bases between the germline ends. 5'RACE primed at constant segments yielded TCR alpha and TCR beta cDNA libraries bearing sample barcodes and UMIs. Using its own MiXCR run on the 5' RACE reads, TCRdb lists one record per CDR3 protein. In the table there are about 260,000 distinct CDR3 sequences, approximately 8% of which are singletons. The data derive from a study of T-cell memory formation after mild COVID-19. Study at large: Largely donor-specific TCR clusters were found. General study findings and limits: Those CD4+ clones that contracted were mainly in CM and EM (CD8+ ones in EMRA). A subset of responding clones appeared in pre-infection memory, suggesting cross-reactive memory joined.

This TCR came from a man younger than 30 who had mild COVID-19 (a few samples of this study predate the infection). Cell type and time point are not known. The material sequenced was PBMCs or a T cell subset sorted from them (not recorded which). The gene calls are TRBV9 and TRBJ1-3; D ambiguous. The CDR3 loop reads CASSFNGARNTIYF. The CDR3, as DNA: TGTGCCAGCAGCTTTAACGGTGCCCGGAACACCATATATTTT.